A single sample gave rise to the 6 T cell receptor beta chains below, sequenced in a study of cytomegalovirus exposure and HLA in healthy donors. PCR involved 60 Vbeta and 13 Jbeta primers. Profiled with immunoSEQ multiplex PCR; TCRdb holds only in-frame clones, not every one. The table includes about 170,000 clones, 84% detected once. Sequencing was done on a sample of PBMCs. The receptor set was obtained from a girl aged 5-17 years in good health and CMV-seropositive.

CDR3 DNA sequence: TGTGCCAGCAGCTTAAAAGACAGCCCAAACTATGGCTACACCTTC. Encoded protein: CASSLKDSPNYGYTF. The chain employs TRBV7-2 and TRBJ1-2, with a possible D match to TRBD1 (5 bases). V lost 2 bases and J 2 bases, leaving 12 bases between the germline ends. Germline CDR1 SGHTA, CDR2 FQGNSA. The CDR3 spans 15 residues.

With regard to this clone: This sample includes further DNA sequences coding for the same CDR3. The CDR3 sequence is CASSPRRDTEAFF. DNA of the CDR3: TGTGCCAGCTCACCAAGGAGGGACACTGAAGCTTTCTTT. The rearrangement links TRBV18 to TRBJ1-1; D ambiguous. This CDR3 contains 13 residues. V was cut by 2 bases and J by 3 bases, with 7 bases left in between. From germline, CDR1 is KGHSH and CDR2 LQKENI.

This chain links TRBV28 with TRBJ1-5, with 7 bases identical to TRBD1. CDR1 is MDHEN and CDR2 is SYDVKM in the germline V gene. The CDR3 is 15 residues long. The V gene end was trimmed by 6 bases and the J gene end by 5 bases; junction bases not matched to a gene: 10. Here the CDR3 reads CASSPGQQGDQPQHF. CDR3 DNA sequence: TGTGCCAGCAGCCCAGGACAGCAGGGGGATCAGCCCCAGCATTTT.

This clone appeared a few times. J is TRBJ2-7 and V is TRBV5-5, with D uncertain. V was clipped by 2 bases and J by 5 bases, with 11 bases between them. The CDR3 totals 13 residues. Germline assignment: CDR1 SGHKS and CDR2 YYEKEE (reference sequence). The CDR3 DNA is TGTGCCAGCAGCTTCAACATCAGGAACGAGCAGTACTTC. Translation gives CASSFNIRNEQYF. The full variable domain, in which reference TRBV5-5 and TRBJ2-7 provide the parts outside the CDR3, is DAGVTQSPTHLIKTRGQQVTLRCSPISGHKSVSWYQQVLGQGPQFIFQYYEKEERGRGNFPDRFSARQFPNYSSELNVNALLLGDSALYLCASSFNIRNEQYFGPGTRLTVT.

The chain has TRBV11-2 and TRBJ2-5, with 9 bases matching TRBD2. V shed 2 bases and J 7 bases; nucleotides not matched to a gene: 5. CDR3 length: 14 amino acids. Germline lookup yields CDR1 SGHAT and CDR2 FQNNGV. The CDR3 here is CASSLPSGVGTQYF. The CDR3 DNA is TGTGCCAGCAGCTTACCTAGCGGGGTTGGGACCCAGTACTTC.

The V and J genes are TRBV27 and TRBJ1-2; D might be TRBD1 (6 bases). The CDR3 is made up of 13 amino acids. V gave up 5 bases and J gave up 7 bases, with 14 bases separating them. From germline, CDR1 is MNHEY and CDR2 SMNVEV (reference sequence). CDR3 sequence reads: CASSPTGYGGYTF. The CDR3 nucleotides read TGTGCCAGCAGTCCCACAGGGTATGGTGGCTACACCTTC.